This T cell receptor (beta chain) was captured in a study of OX40 agonist ivuxolimab in advanced cancers. The table came from immunoSEQ multiplex PCR; TCRdb's copy has only in-frame clones and leaves some out. The table lists about 10,000 clones, approximately 63% of them singletons. By proportion, this clone is medium-sized. The CDR3 is 14 residues long. CDR1 and CDR2 (germline): SGHRS, YFSETQ. Trimming pared 0 bases from V and 2 bases from J, leaving 6 bases between. The chain carries TRBV5-1 and TRBJ2-1; no reliable D call. The sequences come from CD4+ or CD8+ T cells sorted from blood, collected in a trial of the OX40 agonist ivuxolimab. This TCR was recovered from an adult with an advanced solid tumor such as melanoma, head and neck, liver or kidney cancer. CDR3 DNA sequence: TGCGCCAGCAGCTTGGCGCTAGCCTACAATGAGCAGTTCTTC. As protein: CASSLALAYNEQFF.